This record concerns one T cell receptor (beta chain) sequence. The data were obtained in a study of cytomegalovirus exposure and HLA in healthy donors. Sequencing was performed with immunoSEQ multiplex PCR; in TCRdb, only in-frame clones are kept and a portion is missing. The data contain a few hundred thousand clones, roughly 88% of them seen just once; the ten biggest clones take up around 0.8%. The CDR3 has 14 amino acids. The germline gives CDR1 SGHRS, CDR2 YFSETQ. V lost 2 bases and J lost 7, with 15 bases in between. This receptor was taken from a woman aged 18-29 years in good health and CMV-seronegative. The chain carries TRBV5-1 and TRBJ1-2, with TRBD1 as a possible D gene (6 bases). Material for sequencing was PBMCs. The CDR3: CASSFGTTDFGYTF. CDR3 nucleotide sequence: TGCGCCAGCAGCTTCGGGACAACAGACTTTGGCTACACCTTC.